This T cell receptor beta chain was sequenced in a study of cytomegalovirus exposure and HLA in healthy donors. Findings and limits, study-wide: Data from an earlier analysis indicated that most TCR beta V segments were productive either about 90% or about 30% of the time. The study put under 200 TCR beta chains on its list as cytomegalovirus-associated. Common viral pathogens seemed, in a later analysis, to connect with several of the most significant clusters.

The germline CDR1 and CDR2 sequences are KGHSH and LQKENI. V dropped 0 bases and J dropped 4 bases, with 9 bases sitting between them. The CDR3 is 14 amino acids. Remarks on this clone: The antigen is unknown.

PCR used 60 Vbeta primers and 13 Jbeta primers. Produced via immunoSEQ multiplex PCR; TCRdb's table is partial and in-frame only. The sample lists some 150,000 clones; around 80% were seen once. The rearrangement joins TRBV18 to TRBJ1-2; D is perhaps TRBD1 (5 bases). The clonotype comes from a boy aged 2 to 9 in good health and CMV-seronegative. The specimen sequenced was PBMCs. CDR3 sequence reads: CASSPPAGGYGYTF. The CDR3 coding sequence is TGTGCCAGCTCACCACCCGCGGGGGGCTATGGCTACACCTTC.